This passage covers 14 T cell receptor beta chains from one sample sequenced in a study of radiotherapy plus CTLA-4 blockade in lung cancer. Measured with immunoSEQ multiplex PCR; TCRdb has only the in-frame clones, and not every one. Here the sample spans 85,000 to 90,000 clones, around nine tenths being singletons. This specimen was peripheral blood, taken from a patient treated with radiotherapy plus ipilimumab. These TCRs come from a human donor with non-small cell lung cancer that progressed on radiotherapy plus ipilimumab.

The rearrangement joins TRBV28 to TRBJ2-7, with TRBD1 matching 9 bases. J lost 5 bases, V lost 6 bases, and 11 bases had no gene match. From germline, CDR1 is MDHEN and CDR2 SYDVKM. The CDR3 is made up of 15 amino acids. The DNA for the CDR3 is TGTGCCAGCAGCCCCGGGGGACAGGGTTCCCACGAGCAGTACTTC. Translating it yields CASSPGGQGSHEQYF.

This clone was observed a handful of times. The rearrangement uses TRBV4-3 and TRBJ1-6, with 9 nucleotides matching TRBD1. CDR1 is LGHNA and CDR2 is YSLEER in the germline V gene. V lost 0 bases, J lost 7 bases, and 4 bases stayed unmatched. CDR3 length equals 16 residues. The CDR3 here is CASSQDNRGLNSPLHF. The DNA for the CDR3 is TGCGCCAGCAGCCAAGATAACAGGGGGCTCAATTCACCCCTCCACTTT.

This clone appeared a single time. V is TRBV7-2 and J is TRBJ1-5; D may be TRBD1 (5 bases). V lost 5 bases to trimming and J lost 4 bases, with 15 bases between them. Germline values: CDR1 SGHTA, CDR2 FQGNSA. This CDR3 is 15 amino acids long. DNA for the CDR3: TGTGCCAGCAGCCCCCAGGGACTCAAAAATCAGCCCCAGCATTTT. As protein: CASSPQGLKNQPQHF.

This clone was observed a single time. The chain couples TRBV9 to TRBJ1-1; D is unresolved. Per the germline V gene, CDR1 is SGDLS and CDR2 is YYNGEE. V was clipped by 0 bases and J by 1 base, with 7 bases between them. The CDR3 sequence is 14 residues long. The DNA for the CDR3 is TGTGCCAGCAGCGTAGCTGACAAGAACACTGAAGCTTTCTTT. As protein: CASSVADKNTEAFF.

V and J are TRBV19 and TRBJ1-2; no clear D gene. The CDR3 has 14 residues. In germline, CDR1 is LNHDA, CDR2 SQIVND (reference sequence). Trimming took off 9 bases at V and 2 bases at J, with 16 bases between the two ends. The CDR3 DNA is TGTGCCAGCTTAAGTAGGCACCTAAACTATGGCTACACCTTC. Protein: CASLSRHLNYGYTF.

The rearrangement links TRBV5-1 to TRBJ1-1; no reliable D call. Germline lookup yields CDR1 SGHRS and CDR2 YFSETQ. This CDR3 spans 16 amino acids. V was clipped by 4 bases and J by 0 bases, with 16 bases between them. CDR3 in DNA: TGCGCCAGCAGCACTCAACGACGGACCATGAACACTGAAGCTTTCTTT. As protein: CASSTQRRTMNTEAFF.

DNA of the CDR3: TGTGCCTGGAGGGTAGGGGCTGGAAACACCATATATTTT. This encodes CAWRVGAGNTIYF. The chain has TRBV30 and TRBJ1-3; maybe TRBD1 (5 bases). Germline V gene lookup returns CDR1 GTSNPN and CDR2 SVGIG (reference sequence). V was shortened by 3 bases and J by 2 bases, with 8 bases between the two germline ends. The CDR3 consists of 13 residues.

The V and J genes are TRBV29-1 and TRBJ2-1; TRBD1 matches 7 bases. V lost 1 base to trimming and J lost 3 bases; unmatched junction nucleotides: 6. This CDR3 comprises 15 residues. The germline gives CDR1 SQVTM, CDR2 ANQGSEA. The CDR3 is CSVEGGQPNYNEQFF. The CDR3 nucleotides are TGCAGCGTTGAAGGGGGACAGCCTAACTACAATGAGCAGTTCTTC.

This chain joins TRBV9 and TRBJ1-4, with D unresolved. V dropped 3 bases and J dropped 5 bases, with 5 bases sitting between them. The V gene's germline CDR1 is SGDLS and CDR2 YYNGEE. The CDR3 is 12 residues long. This CDR3 is CASSAPNEKLFF. CDR3 DNA: TGTGCCAGCAGCGCCCCGAATGAAAAACTGTTTTTT.

This clone has a single count. The V and J genes are TRBV4-2 and TRBJ2-1; the D gene is possibly TRBD2 (7 bases). The CDR3 runs 20 residues. Germline-derived CDR1 and CDR2 are LGHNA and YNFKEQ. V was pared by 4 bases and J by 2 bases, with 27 bases between. The CDR3 coding sequence is TGTGCCAGCAGCCTAGGATTGGGGGGGCAAGAGCGGGGCGCCTACAATGAGCAGTTCTTC. Translation: CASSLGLGGQERGAYNEQFF.

The chain employs TRBV2 and TRBJ2-7; no definite D call. Germline V gene data show CDR1 as SNHLY and CDR2 as FYNNEI. This CDR3 is built from 14 residues. Between the trimmed V and J ends, which lost 6 bases and 2 bases, there was a span of 14 bases. The CDR3 DNA sequence: TGTGCCAGCAGGGCCGGTGGCACAGCCTACGAGCAGTACTTC. Its translation: CASRAGGTAYEQYF.

The chain carries TRBV5-1 and TRBJ2-2; 11 bases map to TRBD2. The CDR3 is 16 amino acids. V was clipped by 4 bases and J by 4 bases; unmatched bases: 6. CDR1 SGHRS and CDR2 YFSETQ come from the germline V gene. The CDR3 DNA sequence: TGCGCCAGCAGCCCGCTAGCGGGGGGCCCCACCGGGGAGCTGTTTTTT. This codes for CASSPLAGGPTGELFF.

The rearrangement joins TRBV5-1 to TRBJ1-1; perhaps TRBD1 as D (5 bases). V lost 5 bases to trimming and J lost 1 base, with 15 bases between them. The CDR3 runs to 15 residues. Looked up from germline, CDR1 is SGHRS and CDR2 is YFSETQ. The CDR3 spells CASSRRDWRNTEAFF. CDR3 nucleotides: TGCGCCAGCAGTCGGAGGGACTGGCGGAACACTGAAGCTTTCTTT.

The chain recombines TRBV28 with TRBJ2-5; no firm D call. The J call may be faulty, since TRBJ2-7 better matches the DNA end. The CDR3 is 15 residues long. The germline V gene has CDR1 MDHEN and CDR2 SYDVKM. The CDR3 sequence is CASSFGGQAHYEQYF. CDR3 DNA: TGTGCCAGCAGTTTTGGTGGGCAGGCCCACTACGAGCAGTACTTC.